This T cell receptor (beta chain) appears in the sequencing data of a study of shared clonotypes between healthy human individuals. Across the study: Used for every donor were three CD4 naive, three CD4 memory, two CD8 naive and one CD8 memory plate.

The naive CD8 subset, CD45RO-negative cells positively selected for CCR7, excluded terminally differentiated effector memory CD45RA+ cells. CDR1 is PRHDT, CDR2 FYEKMQ, per germline (reference sequence). The CDR3 is made up of 14 amino acids. Trimming cost V 5 bases and J 4 bases; bases outside gene matches: 8. As for this clone: The antigen is not known.

Sequenced by immunoSEQ multiplex PCR; TCRdb stores in-frame clones only, minus some. The repertoire holds approximately 1.9 million clones, 85% to 95% seen once, with 1.5% to 2% in the top ten. Study-wide points: A reduction in generation probabilities was seen for non-shared clonotypes relative to those shared by all four donors.

The source material was naive CD8+ T cells from PBMCs. The TCR sequence derives from a man between 18 and 29 years old in good health. Some clones in this sample may be carry-over from other donors' samples. V usage is TRBV13 and J usage is TRBJ2-7; 7 nucleotides match TRBD1. CDR3 DNA: TGTGCCAGCAGCCTACGGGACAGCGAATACGAGCAGTACTTC. This translates into CASSLRDSEYEQYF.